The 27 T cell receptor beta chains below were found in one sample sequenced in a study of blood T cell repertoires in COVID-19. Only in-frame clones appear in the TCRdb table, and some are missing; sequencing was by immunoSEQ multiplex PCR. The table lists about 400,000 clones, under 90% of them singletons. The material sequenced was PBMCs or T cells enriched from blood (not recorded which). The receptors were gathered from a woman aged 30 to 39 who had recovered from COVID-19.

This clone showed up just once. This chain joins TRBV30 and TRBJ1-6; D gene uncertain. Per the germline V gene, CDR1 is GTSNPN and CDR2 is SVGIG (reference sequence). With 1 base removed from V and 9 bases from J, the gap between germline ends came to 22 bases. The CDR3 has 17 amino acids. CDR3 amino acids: CAWSGTSGNTRVSPLHF. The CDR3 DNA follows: TGTGCCTGGAGTGGGACTTCGGGCAACACGAGGGTTTCACCCCTCCACTTT.

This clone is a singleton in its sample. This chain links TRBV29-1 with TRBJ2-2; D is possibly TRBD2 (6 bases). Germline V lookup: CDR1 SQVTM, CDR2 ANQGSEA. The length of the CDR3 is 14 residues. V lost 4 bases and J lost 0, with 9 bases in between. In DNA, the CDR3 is TGCAGCGTTGTAGGAGGGCCGAACACCGGGGAGCTGTTTTTT. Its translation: CSVVGGPNTGELFF.

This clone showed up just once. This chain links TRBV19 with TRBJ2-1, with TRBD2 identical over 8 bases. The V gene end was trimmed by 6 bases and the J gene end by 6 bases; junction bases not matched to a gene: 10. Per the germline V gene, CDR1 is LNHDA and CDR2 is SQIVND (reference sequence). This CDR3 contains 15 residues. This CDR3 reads CASSGDGGAINEQFF. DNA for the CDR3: TGTGCCAGTAGCGGCGACGGGGGGGCTATCAATGAGCAGTTCTTC.

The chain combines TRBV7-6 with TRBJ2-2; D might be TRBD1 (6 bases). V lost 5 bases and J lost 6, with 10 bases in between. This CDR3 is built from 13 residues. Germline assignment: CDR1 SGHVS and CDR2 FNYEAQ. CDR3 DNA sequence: TGTGCCAGCAGCCCGAACAGGGCCGGGGAGCTGTTTTTT. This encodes CASSPNRAGELFF.

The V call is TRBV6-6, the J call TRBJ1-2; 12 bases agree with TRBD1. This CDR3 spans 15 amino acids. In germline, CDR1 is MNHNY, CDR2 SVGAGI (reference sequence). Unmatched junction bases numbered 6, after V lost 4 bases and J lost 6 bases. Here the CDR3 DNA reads TGTGCCAGCAGTTTAAACCGGGACAGGGGGCATGGCTACACCTTC. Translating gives CASSLNRDRGHGYTF.

This CDR3 reads CASSTPTEPYEQYF. In DNA, the CDR3 is TGTGCCAGCAGCACCCCGACAGAGCCCTACGAGCAGTACTTC. This chain connects TRBV7-8 to TRBJ2-7, with D possibly TRBD1 on 5 matching bases. CDR1 is SGHVS and CDR2 is FQNEAQ in the germline V gene. There are 14 residues in the CDR3. V lost 5 bases, J lost 2 bases, and 13 bases lay in between.

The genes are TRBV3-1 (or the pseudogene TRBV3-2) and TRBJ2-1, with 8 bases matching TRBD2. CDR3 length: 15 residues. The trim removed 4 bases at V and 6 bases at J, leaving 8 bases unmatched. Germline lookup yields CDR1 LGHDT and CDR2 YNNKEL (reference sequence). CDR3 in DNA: TGTGCCAGCAGCCCTCGGGGGGGGCCGGCCAATGAGCAGTTCTTC. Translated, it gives CASSPRGGPANEQFF.

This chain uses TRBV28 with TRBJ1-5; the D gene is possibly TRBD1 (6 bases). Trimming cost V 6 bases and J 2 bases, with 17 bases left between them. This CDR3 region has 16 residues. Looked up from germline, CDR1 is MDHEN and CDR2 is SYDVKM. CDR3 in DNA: TGTGCCAGCAGCTTAGGCGGGGGGCCGGGCAATCAGCCCCAGCATTTT. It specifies CASSLGGGPGNQPQHF.

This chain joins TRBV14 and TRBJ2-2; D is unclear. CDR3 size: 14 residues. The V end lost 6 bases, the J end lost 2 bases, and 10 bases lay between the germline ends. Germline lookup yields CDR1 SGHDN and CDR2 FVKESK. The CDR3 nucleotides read TGTGCCAGCAGGGTACGACAAAACACCGGGGAGCTGTTTTTT. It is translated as CASRVRQNTGELFF.

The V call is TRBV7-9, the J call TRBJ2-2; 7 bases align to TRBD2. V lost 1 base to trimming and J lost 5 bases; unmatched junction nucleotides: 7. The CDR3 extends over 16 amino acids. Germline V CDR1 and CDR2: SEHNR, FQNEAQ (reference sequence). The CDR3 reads CASSLGPSGKTGELFF. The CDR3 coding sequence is TGTGCCAGCAGCTTAGGTCCTAGCGGAAAGACCGGGGAGCTGTTTTTT.

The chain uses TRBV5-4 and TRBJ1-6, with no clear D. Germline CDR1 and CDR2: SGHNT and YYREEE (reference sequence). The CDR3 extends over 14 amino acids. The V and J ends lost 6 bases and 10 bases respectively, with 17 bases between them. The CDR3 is CASNRREADSPLHF. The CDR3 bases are TGTGCCAGCAACAGAAGAGAAGCGGACTCACCCCTCCACTTT.

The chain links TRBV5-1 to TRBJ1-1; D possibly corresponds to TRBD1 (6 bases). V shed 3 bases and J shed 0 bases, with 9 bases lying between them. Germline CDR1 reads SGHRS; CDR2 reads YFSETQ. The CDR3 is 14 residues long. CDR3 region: CASSWDNLNTEAFF. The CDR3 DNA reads TGCGCCAGCAGCTGGGACAATCTGAACACTGAAGCTTTCTTT.

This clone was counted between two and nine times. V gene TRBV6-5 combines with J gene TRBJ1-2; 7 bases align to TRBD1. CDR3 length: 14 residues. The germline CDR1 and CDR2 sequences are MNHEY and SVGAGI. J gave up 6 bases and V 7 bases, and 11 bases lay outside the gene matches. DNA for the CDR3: TGTGCCAGCACCGCCAGGGGGGCGCAGAATGGCTACACCTTC. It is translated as CASTARGAQNGYTF.

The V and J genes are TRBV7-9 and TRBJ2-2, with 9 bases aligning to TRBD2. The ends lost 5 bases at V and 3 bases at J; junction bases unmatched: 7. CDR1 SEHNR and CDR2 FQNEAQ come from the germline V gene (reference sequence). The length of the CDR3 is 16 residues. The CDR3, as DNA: TGTGCCAGCAGCCCCCGCGGCGGGGGGGACACCGGGGAGCTGTTTTTT. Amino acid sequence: CASSPRGGGDTGELFF. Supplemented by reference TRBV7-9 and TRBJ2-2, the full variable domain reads DTGVSQNPRHKITKRGQNVTFRCDPISEHNRLYWYRQTLGQGPEFLTYFQNEAQLEKSRLLSDRFSAERPKGSFSTLEIQRTEQGDSAMYLCASSPRGGGDTGELFFGEGSRLTVL.

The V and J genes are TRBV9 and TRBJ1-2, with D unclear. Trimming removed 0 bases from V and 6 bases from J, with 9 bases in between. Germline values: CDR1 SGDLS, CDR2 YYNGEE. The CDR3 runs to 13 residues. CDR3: CASSVEPADGYTF. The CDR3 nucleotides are TGTGCCAGCAGCGTAGAACCGGCGGATGGCTACACCTTC.

The CDR3 loop reads CASSHPGRGVDGELFF. CDR3 bases: TGCGCCAGCAGCCACCCCGGGAGGGGGGTTGACGGGGAGCTGTTTTTT. This rearrangement joins TRBV4-1 to TRBJ2-2, with 8 bases identical to TRBD2. The CDR3 runs 16 residues. Looked up from germline, CDR1 is MGHRA and CDR2 is YSYEKL. V was pared by 3 bases and J by 7 bases, with 10 bases of the junction left unmatched.

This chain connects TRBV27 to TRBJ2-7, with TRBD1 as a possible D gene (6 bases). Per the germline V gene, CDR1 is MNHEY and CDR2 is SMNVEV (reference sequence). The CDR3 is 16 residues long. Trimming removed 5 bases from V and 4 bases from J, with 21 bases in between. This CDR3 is CASSPPRTAGKYEQYF. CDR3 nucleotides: TGTGCCAGCAGTCCTCCTCGGACAGCCGGAAAATACGAGCAGTACTTC.

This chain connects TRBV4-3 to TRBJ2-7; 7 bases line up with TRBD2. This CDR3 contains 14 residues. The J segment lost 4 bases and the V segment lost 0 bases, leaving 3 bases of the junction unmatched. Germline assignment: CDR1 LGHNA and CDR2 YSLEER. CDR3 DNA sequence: TGCGCCAGCAGCCAAGAAAGGGAGGGGTACGAGCAGTACTTC. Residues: CASSQEREGYEQYF.

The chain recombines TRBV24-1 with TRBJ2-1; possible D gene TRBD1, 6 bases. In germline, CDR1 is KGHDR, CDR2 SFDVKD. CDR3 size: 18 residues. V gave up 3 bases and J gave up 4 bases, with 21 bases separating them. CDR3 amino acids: CATSDGKYRTENYNEQFF. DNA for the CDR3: TGTGCCACCAGTGATGGGAAGTATCGGACAGAGAATTACAATGAGCAGTTCTTC.

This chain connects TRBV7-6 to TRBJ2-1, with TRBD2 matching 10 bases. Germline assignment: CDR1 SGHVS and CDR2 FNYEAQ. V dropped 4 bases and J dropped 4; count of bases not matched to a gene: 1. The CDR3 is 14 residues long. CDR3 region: CASSSSGGYNEQFF. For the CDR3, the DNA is TGTGCCAGCAGCTCTAGCGGGGGTTACAATGAGCAGTTCTTC. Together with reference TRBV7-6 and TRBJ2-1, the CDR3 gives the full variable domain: GAGVSQSPRYKVTKRGQDVALRCDPISGHVSLYWYRQALGQGPEFLTYFNYEAQQDKSGLPNDRFSAERPEGSISTLTIQRTEQRDSAMYRCASSSSGGYNEQFFGPGTRLTVL.

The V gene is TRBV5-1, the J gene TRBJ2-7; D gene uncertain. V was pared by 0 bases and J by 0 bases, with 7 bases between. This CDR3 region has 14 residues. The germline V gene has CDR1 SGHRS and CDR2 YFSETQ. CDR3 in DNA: TGCGCCAGCAGCTTGGTGGCTCTCTCCTACGAGCAGTACTTC. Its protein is CASSLVALSYEQYF.

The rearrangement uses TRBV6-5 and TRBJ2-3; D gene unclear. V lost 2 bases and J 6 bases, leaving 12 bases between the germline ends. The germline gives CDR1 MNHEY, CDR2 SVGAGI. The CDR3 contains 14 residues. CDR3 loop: CASSYGQVSDTQYF. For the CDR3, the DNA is TGTGCCAGCAGTTACGGCCAGGTCTCGGATACGCAGTATTTT.

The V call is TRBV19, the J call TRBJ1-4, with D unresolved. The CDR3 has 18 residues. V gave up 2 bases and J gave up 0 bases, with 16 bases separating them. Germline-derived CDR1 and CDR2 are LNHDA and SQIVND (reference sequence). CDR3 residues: CASSISQARTATNEKLFF. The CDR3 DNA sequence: TGTGCCAGTAGTATAAGCCAGGCCCGGACTGCAACTAATGAAAAACTGTTTTTT.

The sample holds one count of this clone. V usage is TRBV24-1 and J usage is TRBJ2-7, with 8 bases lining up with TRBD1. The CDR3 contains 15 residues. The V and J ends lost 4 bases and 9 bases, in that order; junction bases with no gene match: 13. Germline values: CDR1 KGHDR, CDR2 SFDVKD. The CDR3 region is CATSDSRDRRGRQYF. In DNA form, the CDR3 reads TGTGCCACCAGTGACTCCCGGGACAGGAGAGGTCGGCAGTACTTC.

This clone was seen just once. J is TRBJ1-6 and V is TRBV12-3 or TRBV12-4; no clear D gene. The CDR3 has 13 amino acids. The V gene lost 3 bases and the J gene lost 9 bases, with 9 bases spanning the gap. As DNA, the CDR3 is TGTGCCAGCAGTTTTGGTGCAGTTTCACCCCTCCACTTT. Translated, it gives CASSFGAVSPLHF.

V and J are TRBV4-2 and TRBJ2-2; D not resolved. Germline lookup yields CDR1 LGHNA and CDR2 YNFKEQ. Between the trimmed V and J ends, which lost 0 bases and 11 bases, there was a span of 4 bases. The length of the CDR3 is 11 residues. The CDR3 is CASSQDLELFF. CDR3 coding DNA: TGTGCCAGCAGCCAAGATCTTGAGCTGTTTTTT.

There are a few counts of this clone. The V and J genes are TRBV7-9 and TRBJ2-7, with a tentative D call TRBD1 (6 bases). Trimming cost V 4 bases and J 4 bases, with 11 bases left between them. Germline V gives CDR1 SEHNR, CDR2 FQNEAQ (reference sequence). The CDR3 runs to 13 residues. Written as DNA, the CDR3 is TGTGCCAGCAGCTCATCGGACAGATACGAGCAGTACTTC. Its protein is CASSSSDRYEQYF.